Shown below are 28 T cell receptor beta chains from a single sample sequenced in a study of identical twins. Using its own MiXCR run on the 5' RACE reads, TCRdb lists one record per CDR3 protein. Here the sample spans around 480,000 distinct CDR3 sequences, approximately 15% being singletons. This sample was shared with a second study, whose subject was yellow fever vaccine responses in identical twins.

What was sequenced was CD4+ T cells sorted from blood. These receptors were collected from a woman in her late teens or twenties in good health.

The V call is TRBV5-7, the J call TRBJ2-7, with D possibly being TRBD1 or TRBD2 (5 bases each). TRBV5-7 is annotated as an ORF whose role is uncertain. V was cut by 0 bases and J by 2 bases, with 15 bases left in between. This CDR3 has 16 residues. The CDR3 here is CASSLGMGPRAYEQYF. The DNA of the CDR3 is TGTGCCAGCAGCTTGGGAATGGGACCACGGGCCTACGAGCAGTACTTC.

This clonotype has just a few counts. CDR3 sequence reads: CAGRTRGDEQYF. The CDR3, as DNA: TGTGCCGGACGGACTAGAGGCGACGAGCAGTACTTC. The rearrangement uses TRBV21-1 and TRBJ2-7; TRBD2, the D gene given by the table, was not confirmed from the DNA. TRBV21-1 has pseudogene status. The CDR3 is 12 amino acids.

The chain carries TRBV5-1 and TRBJ2-3; the D is unclear. V was trimmed by 1 base and J by 0 bases, leaving 9 bases between them. This CDR3 comprises 15 residues. Germline V gene sequence: CDR1 SGHRS, CDR2 YFSETQ. The CDR3 region has the DNA TGCGCCAGCAGCTTGATCGATTACAGCACAGATACGCAGTATTTT. Its protein is CASSLIDYSTDTQYF.

The CDR3 here is CASSPHGRTELDSYEQYF. The DNA for the CDR3 is TGTGCCAGCAGCCCTCACGGACGGACTGAACTTGACTCCTACGAGCAGTACTTC. The chain combines TRBV28 with TRBJ2-7, with a tentative D call TRBD2 (5 bases). V lost 6 bases to trimming and J lost 0 bases, with 24 bases between them. The CDR3 totals 18 residues. Germline CDR1 is MDHEN and CDR2 is SYDVKM.

The J gene is TRBJ2-3, the V gene TRBV27; D is ambiguous. The V and J ends lost 3 bases and 0 bases respectively, with 4 bases between them. Germline V gene sequence: CDR1 MNHEY, CDR2 SMNVEV (reference sequence). There are 13 residues in the CDR3. CDR3 sequence reads: CASSFVSTDTQYF. As DNA, the CDR3 is TGTGCCAGCAGTTTTGTGAGCACAGATACGCAGTATTTT.

The CDR3 region is CASSFGGSAQDTQYF. The CDR3 nucleotides are TGTGCCAGCAGTTTTGGGGGATCGGCACAAGATACGCAGTATTTT. V usage is TRBV27 and J usage is TRBJ2-3; D is possibly TRBD1 or TRBD2 (5 bases each). This CDR3 has 15 residues. Trimming removed 3 bases from V and 5 bases from J, with 15 bases in between. The germline V gene encodes CDR1 MNHEY and CDR2 SMNVEV (reference sequence).

The CDR3 DNA reads as TGTGCCAGTAGTATGAAACCGATAGCCGCGAACACCGGGGAGCTGTTTTTT. Residues: CASSMKPIAANTGELFF. J is TRBJ2-2 and V is TRBV19; D is unresolved. This CDR3 contains 17 residues. V was pared by 3 bases and J by 0 bases, with 14 bases between. Germline V gives CDR1 LNHDA, CDR2 SQIVND (reference sequence). The full variable domain, its missing parts supplied by reference TRBV19 and TRBJ2-2, is DGGITQSPKYLFRKEGQNVTLSCEQNLNHDAMYWYRQDPGQGLRLIYYSQIVNDFQKGDIAEGYSVSREKKESFPLTVTSAQKNPTAFYLCASSMKPIAANTGELFFGEGSRLTVL.

This clonotype was seen ten or more times. At one of its ends the junction is not consistent with the germline gene, which may arise from a read error. V and J are TRBV5-1 and TRBJ2-1; 8 positions agree with TRBD2. The CDR3 totals 14 residues. The germline V gene has CDR1 SGHRS and CDR2 YFSETQ. The CDR3 loop reads CASSLSGSYNEQFF. As DNA, the CDR3 is TGTGCCAGCAGCTTAAGCGGGAGCTACAATGAGCAGTTCTTC.

This clonotype turned up a few times. The chain recombines TRBV20-1 with TRBJ2-5; D may be TRBD1 or TRBD2 (6 bases each). Trimming took 3 bases from V and 5 from J, leaving 19 bases between them. The CDR3 extends over 15 amino acids. CDR1 and CDR2 from the germline V gene are DFQATT and SNEGSKA (reference sequence). This CDR3 reads CSASPQGHRGETQYF. For the CDR3, the DNA is TGCAGTGCTAGCCCCCAGGGACACCGGGGGGAGACCCAGTACTTC.

The table lists this clonotype with a few counts. This chain uses TRBV4-2 with TRBJ2-3; D may be TRBD1 (5 bases). Trimming removed 0 bases from V and 3 bases from J, with 22 bases in between. Germline V gene sequence: CDR1 LGHNA, CDR2 YNFKEQ. This CDR3 comprises 19 residues. CDR3 loop: CASSQDFSGGRVGTDTQYF. In DNA form, the CDR3 reads TGTGCCAGCAGCCAAGATTTTTCGGGCGGCAGGGTAGGAACAGATACGCAGTATTTT.

This clonotype was recorded a few times. This chain connects TRBV18 to TRBJ1-2; TRBD1 agrees at 9 bases. The CDR3 is 15 residues long. Germline CDR1 and CDR2: KGHSH and LQKENI. The V segment lost 4 bases and the J segment 5 bases; nucleotides outside the gene matches: 8. The CDR3 DNA is TGTGCCAGCTCACTGAAACAGGGGGCGGATTATGGCTACACCTTC. This codes for CASSLKQGADYGYTF.

This clonotype was seen just once. The chain is built from TRBV4-3 and TRBJ2-1, with TRBD2 matching over 7 bases. CDR1 LGHNA and CDR2 YSLEER come from the germline V gene. The CDR3 covers 16 residues. V shed 0 bases and J 8 bases; nucleotides not matched to a gene: 10. Here the CDR3 reads CASSQESSGKVYEQFF. CDR3 nucleotide sequence: TGCGCCAGCAGCCAAGAATCGAGCGGGAAGGTATATGAGCAGTTCTTC.

V gene TRBV10-3 combines with J gene TRBJ1-5; weak D call: TRBD1 (5 bases). The germline CDR1 and CDR2 sequences are ENHRY and SYGVKD. This CDR3 has 16 residues. Deletions cut 0 bases from V and 5 bases from J, with 14 bases between. In nucleotides, the CDR3 is TGTGCCATCAGTGAGTCGATAAGGGGTTCGGATCAGCCCCAGCATTTT. Its translation: CAISESIRGSDQPQHF.

CDR3 sequence reads: CAGNWISYEQYF. CDR3 in DNA: TGTGCCGGAAATTGGATAAGCTACGAGCAGTACTTC. This chain uses TRBV10-3 with TRBJ2-7; no definite D call. CDR3 length equals 12 residues. Germline V gene lookup returns CDR1 ENHRY and CDR2 SYGVKD. Deletions cut 11 bases from V and 3 bases from J, with 14 bases between.

This clonotype has a count of ten or more. V and J are TRBV9 and TRBJ2-7; 8 bases match TRBD2. V was clipped by 0 bases and J by 1 base; unmatched bases: 3. The CDR3 loop spans 15 amino acids. The germline V gene encodes CDR1 SGDLS and CDR2 YYNGEE. The chain's CDR3 is CASSVEAGGSYEQYF. In nucleotides, the CDR3 is TGTGCCAGCAGCGTAGAGGCGGGGGGTTCCTACGAGCAGTACTTC.

This clonotype has at least ten counts. DNA of the CDR3: TGTGCCAGCAGCTTAGCGACCGGACAGGGGCGAGCAGATACGCAGTATTTT. It codes for CASSLATGQGRADTQYF. The chain combines TRBV7-9 with TRBJ2-3; 9 bases fit TRBD1. The trim removed 0 bases at V and 4 bases at J, leaving 8 bases unmatched. This CDR3 has 17 amino acids. Germline V lookup: CDR1 SEHNR, CDR2 FQNEAQ (reference sequence).

This clonotype was found a few times. The chain recombines TRBV28 with TRBJ2-7, with a tentative D call TRBD1 (5 bases). This CDR3 contains 12 residues. Trimming removed 3 bases at V and 7 bases at J, with 10 bases between. Germline CDR1 reads MDHEN; CDR2 reads SYDVKM. The CDR3 DNA reads as TGTGCCAGCAGTTTCCAGGGTTTGGAGCAGTACTTC. Its protein is CASSFQGLEQYF.

V and J are TRBV7-2 and TRBJ2-3; D is unresolved. This CDR3 region has 15 residues. The V end lost 5 bases, the J end lost 2 bases, and 14 bases lay between the germline ends. Germline V lookup: CDR1 SGHTA, CDR2 FQGNSA. The CDR3 reads CASSPSPLTTDTQYF. CDR3 nucleotides: TGTGCCAGCAGCCCTTCCCCGCTCACCACAGATACGCAGTATTTT.

V and J are TRBV20-1 and TRBJ1-1; perhaps TRBD1 as D (6 bases). This CDR3 is built from 15 residues. Trimming removed 3 bases at V and 0 bases at J, with 14 bases between. Germline CDR1 reads DFQATT; CDR2 reads SNEGSKA (reference sequence). CDR3 in amino acids: CSARGMGGLNTEAFF. The DNA of the CDR3 is TGCAGTGCTAGGGGTATGGGGGGCTTGAACACTGAAGCTTTCTTT.

In this sample, this clonotype turned up a few times. The gene calls are TRBV4-1 and TRBJ2-1; 8 bases agree with TRBD1. V lost 0 bases to trimming and J lost 7 bases; unmatched junction nucleotides: 8. The CDR3 runs to 16 residues. Germline CDR1 is MGHRA and CDR2 is YSYEKL. Written as DNA, the CDR3 is TGCGCCAGCAGCCAAGATTGGCAGGGGGCGCTGAATGAGCAGTTCTTC. It specifies CASSQDWQGALNEQFF.

The CDR3 region is CSVELTGRDTEAFF. Written as DNA, the CDR3 is TGCAGCGTTGAACTGACGGGGCGGGACACTGAAGCTTTCTTT. The chain links TRBV29-1 to TRBJ1-1, with D possibly being TRBD1 (5 bases). With 2 bases removed from V and 3 bases from J, the gap between germline ends came to 13 bases. This CDR3 contains 14 residues. CDR1 SQVTM and CDR2 ANQGSEA come from the germline V gene.

V is TRBV12-3 or TRBV12-4 and J is TRBJ1-2; D is uncertain. Trimming shortened V by 5 bases and J by 3 bases, and 10 bases separated the two germline ends. This CDR3 is 13 amino acids long. As DNA, the CDR3 is TGTGCCAGCAGTCCAAGTAGTGACTATGGCTACACCTTC. Amino acid sequence: CASSPSSDYGYTF.

In its sample, this clonotype was seen a few times. J is TRBJ2-1 and V is TRBV19, with 14 bases aligning to TRBD2. Germline V lookup: CDR1 LNHDA, CDR2 SQIVND (reference sequence). V dropped 5 bases and J dropped 5; count of bases not matched to a gene: 2. CDR3 size: 15 residues. CDR3 nucleotides: TGTGCCAGTAGTTGGACTAGCGGGAGGCACAATGAGCAGTTCTTC. Protein: CASSWTSGRHNEQFF.

This clonotype was seen more than once but under ten times. The chain couples TRBV5-1 to TRBJ2-1; a weak D match, TRBD1 (6 bases). V was shortened by 0 bases and J by 8 bases, with 12 bases between the two germline ends. CDR1 is SGHRS and CDR2 is YFSETQ in the germline V gene. This CDR3 is 14 amino acids long. DNA for the CDR3: TGCGCCAGCAGCTTGGATGGGGCAGGGGATGAGCAGTTCTTC. Translating it yields CASSLDGAGDEQFF.

This clonotype has just a few counts. V is TRBV7-3 and J is TRBJ2-7; no reliable D call. Per the germline V gene, CDR1 is SGHTA and CDR2 is FQGTGA. The CDR3 sequence is 13 residues long. V shed 5 bases and J shed 4 bases, with 12 bases lying between them. For the CDR3, the DNA is TGTGCCAGCAGCCTACAACCCAGTTACGAGCAGTACTTC. Its translation is CASSLQPSYEQYF.

This clonotype was found a few times. V and J are TRBV20-1 and TRBJ2-3, with 12 bases lining up with TRBD2. Germline loops: CDR1 DFQATT, CDR2 SNEGSKA (reference sequence). The CDR3 sequence is 14 residues long. V shed 3 bases and J 6 bases; nucleotides not matched to a gene: 4. CDR3 nucleotide sequence: TGCAGTGCTAGGCGACTAGCGGGAGAGGATACGCAGTATTTT. This encodes CSARRLAGEDTQYF.

V is TRBV9 and J is TRBJ1-6; no reliable D call. The CDR3 is 12 amino acids. The V gene's germline CDR1 is SGDLS and CDR2 YYNGEE. The ends were cut back, 7 bases at V and 10 bases at J, with 12 bases in the middle. In DNA, the CDR3 is TGTGCCAGCTCCGGGTCCTACTCACCCCTCCACTTT. Amino acids: CASSGSYSPLHF.

The rearrangement uses TRBV20-1 and TRBJ2-1, with 13 bases fitting TRBD2. Losses at the gene ends were 2 bases for V and 7 bases for J; bases not matched to a gene: 11. Germline-derived CDR1 and CDR2 are DFQATT and SNEGSKA (reference sequence). This CDR3 has 17 amino acids. The CDR3: CSARRLTSGRAGNEQFF. The CDR3 nucleotides read TGCAGTGCTAGAAGGCTTACTAGCGGGAGGGCCGGAAATGAGCAGTTCTTC.